This T cell receptor beta chain was observed in a study of T cell responses to AZD1222 COVID-19 vaccine. Study-level results: Spike-specific TCR repertoires showed rising breadth and depth after two AZD1222 doses. Clonal diversity was possibly underestimated, and white British individuals and females predominated among donors. Seropositive AZD1222 recipients at baseline numbered only 6 or 7. Distributed over spike, vaccine-associated CD4 TCRs predominated at 160-218 and 743-854.

CDR1 is MNHEY, CDR2 SVGAGI, per germline. This CDR3 comprises 14 residues. V was cut by 6 bases and J by 0 bases, with 9 bases left in between. To note about this clone: The antigen is unknown.

The method was immunoSEQ multiplex PCR; TCRdb's version includes in-frame clones alone and lacks a portion of them. The repertoire holds about 220,000 clones, about 92% seen once, with around 1% in the top ten. The chain carries TRBV6-5 and TRBJ1-3, with D uncertain. This TCR was recovered from an adult in good health. The source material was peripheral blood, sampled on day 0 of MenACWY control vaccination. CDR3 protein: CASSPTFSGNTIYF. CDR3 DNA: TGTGCCAGCAGCCCGACGTTCTCTGGAAACACCATATATTTT.